Shown below are 23 T cell receptor beta chains from a single sample sequenced in a study of blood T cell repertoires in COVID-19 (dated by TCRdb to about 2020). The method was the immunoSEQ multiplex PCR assay. What TCRdb holds here is the immuneACCESS table cut down to in-frame rearrangements. Part of the clones is not present; checked against another copy, under half of the missing clones reflect an unresolved V gene, and the others are unexplained. The sample profile shows about 220,000 clones; 80% of them were found once. The top ten constitute approximately 5.4% of the sample. Sequencing was carried out using peripheral blood. Receptors originate from a human donor in a cohort sampled during active COVID-19.

V usage is TRBV4-1 and J usage is TRBJ2-7; D is undetermined. The CDR3 is 14 amino acids. CDR1 MGHRA and CDR2 YSYEKL come from the germline V gene. V dropped 0 bases and J dropped 3 bases, with 9 bases sitting between them. CDR3 region: CASSQDHTVYEQYF. The CDR3 DNA is TGCGCCAGCAGCCAAGATCACACAGTCTACGAGCAGTACTTC.

The rearrangement joins TRBV7-9 to TRBJ2-7; D not certain. Germline values: CDR1 SEHNR, CDR2 FQNEAQ (reference sequence). The length of the CDR3 is 14 residues. V lost 0 bases and J lost 2, with 8 bases in between. DNA for the CDR3: TGTGCCAGCAGCTTAGCTGGCATTGCCTACGAGCAGTACTTC. It specifies CASSLAGIAYEQYF.

The V gene is TRBV7-3, the J gene TRBJ1-3; the match to TRBD1 covers 9 bases. The CDR3 runs to 16 residues. Per germline, CDR1 SGHTA and CDR2 FQGTGA. V shed 1 base and J 0 bases; nucleotides not matched to a gene: 1. This CDR3 is CASSLNRGLSGNTIYF. Written as DNA, the CDR3 is TGTGCCAGCAGCTTAAACAGGGGGCTCTCTGGAAACACCATATATTTT.

In the case of this clone: The identical CDR3 is also encoded by other nucleotide sequences in the sample. The CDR3 sequence is CASSISGNQPQHF. CDR3 DNA sequence: TGTGCCAGTAGTATCTCGGGGAATCAGCCCCAGCATTTT. The chain recombines TRBV19 with TRBJ1-5, with D hard to call. Germline V gene lookup returns CDR1 LNHDA and CDR2 SQIVND (reference sequence). V was cut by 3 bases and J by 4 bases, with 7 bases left in between. This CDR3 is built from 13 residues.

In this sample, this clone turned up a few times. This sequence joins TRBV28 and TRBJ1-2, with TRBD1 as a possible D gene (5 bases). The CDR3 is made up of 15 amino acids. The ends were cut back, 3 bases at V and 4 bases at J, with 15 bases in the middle. CDR1 is MDHEN and CDR2 is SYDVKM in the germline V gene. For the CDR3, the DNA is TGTGCCAGCAGTTTTAGGAGGGGCTTGGGCTATGGCTACACCTTC. It codes for CASSFRRGLGYGYTF.

The rearrangement links TRBV6-2 or TRBV6-3 to TRBJ2-7; TRBD2 matches at 11 bases. This CDR3 comprises 16 residues. V lost 6 bases to trimming and J lost 7 bases; unmatched junction nucleotides: 14. Germline CDR1 reads MNHEY; CDR2 reads SVGEGT. The CDR3 sequence: CASSLHRLAGPGEQYF. In DNA, the CDR3 is TGTGCCAGCAGCCTACATCGACTAGCGGGGCCGGGGGAGCAGTACTTC.

There are many counts of this clone. CDR3: CASSSGQNQPQHF. DNA of the CDR3: TGTGCCAGCAGTTCGGGACAGAATCAGCCCCAGCATTTT. The chain joins TRBV27 to TRBJ1-5; 7 bases are a match to TRBD1. The CDR3 spans 13 residues. Trimming took 4 bases from V and 4 from J; bases not matched to a gene: 1. CDR1 and CDR2 (germline): MNHEY, SMNVEV (reference sequence).

This clone was observed once. This chain joins TRBV7-2 and TRBJ1-2; TRBD1 matches at 7 bases. V trimming: 6 bases; J trimming: 2 bases; junction bases outside the gene matches: 21. This CDR3 contains 19 residues. CDR1 SGHTA and CDR2 FQGNSA come from the germline V gene. The CDR3 sequence is CASSSPTIGTEAINYGYTF. In DNA, the CDR3 is TGTGCCAGCAGTTCCCCTACGATCGGGACAGAAGCAATCAACTATGGCTACACCTTC.

The chain recombines TRBV5-5 with TRBJ1-2, with 10 bases identical to TRBD1. The CDR3 is 14 residues long. Germline CDR1 and CDR2: SGHKS and YYEKEE (reference sequence). The V gene end was trimmed by 4 bases and the J gene end by 4 bases; junction bases not matched to a gene: 4. CDR3 sequence: CASSLGTGAYGYTF. Written as DNA, the CDR3 is TGTGCCAGCAGCCTAGGGACAGGGGCCTATGGCTACACCTTC.

The chain couples TRBV10-3 to TRBJ1-5; 8 bases agree with TRBD1. Germline-derived CDR1 and CDR2 are ENHRY and SYGVKD. V lost 6 bases and J lost 5; bases outside the gene matches: 6. This CDR3 is 14 amino acids long. The CDR3 protein is CAISRQGRDQPQHF. The CDR3 bases are TGTGCCATCAGCCGACAGGGGCGGGATCAGCCCCAGCATTTT.

V is TRBV7-3 and J is TRBJ2-7, with 7 nucleotides matching TRBD2. CDR3 length equals 16 residues. In germline, CDR1 is SGHTA, CDR2 FQGTGA. Trimming removed 4 bases from V and 3 bases from J; junction bases left unmatched: 12. CDR3 protein: CASSSRWRELIYEQYF. CDR3 bases: TGTGCCAGCAGCTCTCGGTGGCGGGAGCTAATCTACGAGCAGTACTTC.

This clone was detected only once. The V and J genes are TRBV7-8 and TRBJ2-7; 8 bases agree with TRBD1. CDR3 length: 13 residues. In germline, CDR1 is SGHVS, CDR2 FQNEAQ. The ends lost 1 base at V and 9 bases at J; junction bases unmatched: 5. The CDR3 reads CASSLGQGPGQYF. The CDR3 DNA reads TGTGCCAGCAGCTTAGGACAGGGGCCGGGGCAGTACTTC.

The sample holds one count of this clone. The chain joins TRBV11-1 to TRBJ1-1, with D unresolved. Trimming removed 3 bases from V and 4 bases from J, with 9 bases in between. This CDR3 comprises 13 residues. Germline values: CDR1 SGHAT, CDR2 FQDESV (reference sequence). The CDR3 reads CASSLEEGTEAFF. In nucleotides, the CDR3 is TGTGCCAGCAGCTTGGAAGAGGGCACTGAAGCTTTCTTT.

This rearrangement joins TRBV27 to TRBJ1-6; D remains unclear. Germline V CDR1 and CDR2: MNHEY, SMNVEV (reference sequence). CDR3 length: 16 amino acids. The V end was cut by 1 base, the J end by 10 bases, with 17 bases between. Here the CDR3 DNA reads TGTGCCAGCAGTTTATACCCCCCGGGAACGGGCTCACCCCTCCACTTT. It specifies CASSLYPPGTGSPLHF.

The rearrangement links TRBV9 to TRBJ2-1; perhaps TRBD2 as D (5 bases). V was shortened by 0 bases and J by 10 bases, with 17 bases between the two germline ends. This CDR3 comprises 15 residues. Germline V gene data show CDR1 as SGDLS and CDR2 as YYNGEE. Here the CDR3 reads CASSVGSGRTGEQFF. The CDR3 DNA is TGTGCCAGCAGCGTAGGGAGCGGACGGACGGGGGAGCAGTTCTTC.

The gene calls are TRBV24-1 and TRBJ2-2; 12 positions match TRBD1. There are 16 residues in the CDR3. Germline V gene data show CDR1 as KGHDR and CDR2 as SFDVKD. Losses at the gene ends were 3 bases for V and 5 bases for J; bases not matched to a gene: 3. CDR3 region: CATSDTGQGATGELFF. CDR3 nucleotide sequence: TGTGCCACCAGTGATACGGGACAGGGGGCGACCGGGGAGCTGTTTTTT.

The chain is built from TRBV5-6 and TRBJ2-7, with 13 bases that match TRBD2. This CDR3 spans 17 amino acids. In germline, CDR1 is SGHDT, CDR2 YYEEEE. Trimming cost V 2 bases and J 0 bases; bases outside gene matches: 5. CDR3 nucleotides: TGTGCCAGCAGCTTTGGACTAGCGGGAGTTTACTCCTACGAGCAGTACTTC. Translation gives CASSFGLAGVYSYEQYF.

The V and J genes are TRBV28 and TRBJ2-7; TRBD2 matches at 8 bases. The germline gives CDR1 MDHEN, CDR2 SYDVKM. The ends lost 6 bases at V and 4 bases at J; junction bases unmatched: 8. CDR3 length equals 14 residues. DNA of the CDR3: TGTGCCAGCAGCGAAGCGGGAGAGCGGTACGAGCAGTACTTC. It is translated as CASSEAGERYEQYF. The full variable domain, rest sourced from reference TRBV28 and TRBJ2-7, is DVKVTQSSRYLVKRTGEKVFLECVQDMDHENMFWYRQDPGLGLRLIYFSYDVKMKEKGDIPEGYSVSREKKERFSLILESASTNQTSMYLCASSEAGERYEQYFGPGTRLTVT.

Notes on this clone: The same CDR3 is also encoded by other DNA sequences in this sample. V gene TRBV27 combines with J gene TRBJ2-7, with D possibly matching TRBD2 (5 bases). Germline CDR1 is MNHEY and CDR2 is SMNVEV (reference sequence). Between the trimmed V and J ends, which lost 2 bases and 0 bases, there was a span of 11 bases. This CDR3 is 15 amino acids long. The CDR3 DNA reads as TGTGCCAGCAGTTTACTAGCCCGCAGCTCCTACGAGCAGTACTTC. It specifies CASSLLARSSYEQYF.

This clone was detected only once. The chain employs TRBV14 and TRBJ1-1; D gene uncertain. Per germline, CDR1 SGHDN and CDR2 FVKESK. The ends were cut back, 3 bases at V and 0 bases at J, with 11 bases in the middle. This CDR3 comprises 15 residues. CDR3: CASSQENIMNTEAFF. The CDR3 DNA reads as TGTGCCAGCAGCCAGGAGAATATCATGAACACTGAAGCTTTCTTT.

This rearrangement joins TRBV28 to TRBJ2-7; 9 bases align to TRBD2. The J segment lost 4 bases and the V segment lost 8 bases, leaving 15 bases of the junction unmatched. The CDR3 runs to 16 residues. Germline CDR1 and CDR2: MDHEN and SYDVKM. CDR3 in amino acids: CASSYSGLAGIYEQYF. The CDR3 coding sequence is TGTGCCAGCTCCTACTCGGGCCTAGCGGGAATATACGAGCAGTACTTC.

This chain uses TRBV14 with TRBJ1-1; no firm D call. Germline loops: CDR1 SGHDN, CDR2 FVKESK. This CDR3 comprises 13 residues. V was trimmed by 2 bases and J by 1 base, leaving 5 bases between them. CDR3 sequence (DNA): TGTGCCAGCAGCCAACTCGGGAACACTGAAGCTTTCTTT. Translation gives CASSQLGNTEAFF.

The rearrangement joins TRBV6-5 to TRBJ1-1, with 8 bases fitting TRBD1. The germline V gene encodes CDR1 MNHEY and CDR2 SVGAGI. V lost 6 bases to trimming and J lost 4 bases; unmatched junction nucleotides: 4. This CDR3 has 13 amino acids. CDR3 amino acids: CASSLTGATEAFF. In DNA form, the CDR3 reads TGTGCCAGCAGCTTGACAGGGGCCACTGAAGCTTTCTTT.